The clone carrying this TCR beta chain was recorded a few times. Its antigen is still unknown. Time point reported: patch test 2, 6 weeks after DPC sensitization. Treatment meaning: therapeutic diphenylcyclopropenone sensitization with weekly scalp DPC. The starting material, unfractionated whole blood, was used for total RNA extraction. This specimen belongs to a study of human T cells and chemical hapten exposure. Whole-study findings and limits: Sensitization with DPC brought no change to TCRs above 1 in 1000 in frequency. Compared with pre-sensitization or healthy control sets, expanded TCRs clustered more. Alopecia affected the donors, so their immune response may differ from healthy people's.

One entry per CDR3 protein results from TCRdb running MiXCR on the RACE reads. In the table there are over 130,000 distinct CDR3 sequences, 12% of which are singletons. This CDR3 comprises 14 residues. Germline CDR1 reads SGHRS; CDR2 reads YFSETQ. Trimming stripped 0 bases from V and 4 bases from J, with 8 bases between. The source was whole blood, collected in connection with sensitization to the hapten diphenylcyclopropenone (DPC). This TCR derives from a woman aged 45-65 years with alopecia areata. Some clones in this sample may be carry-over from other donors' samples. This rearrangement joins TRBV5-1 to TRBJ1-3; D may be TRBD1 (6 bases). CDR3 sequence: CASSLAGTGNTIYF. The CDR3 DNA follows: TGCGCCAGCAGCTTGGCCGGGACAGGAAACACCATATATTTT. Looking up the rest from reference TRBV5-1 and TRBJ1-3 gives the full variable domain: KAGVTQTPRYLIKTRGQQVTLSCSPISGHRSVSWYQQTPGQGLQFLFEYFSETQRNKGNFPGRFSGRQFSNSRSEMNVSTLELGDSALYLCASSLAGTGNTIYFGEGSWLTVV.